One and the same sample provided the 29 T cell receptor beta chains below, sequenced in a study of beta chain features in type 1 diabetes. Study observations and caveats: Within each of all four CD4+ subsets, Type 1 diabetes patients had TCRB CDR3s that were moderately but significantly shorter.

Antigens of these TCRs are unknown. cDNA synthesis used the whole RNA isolate, giving expressed TCRB sequences. Some clones are missing from TCRdb's copy, which holds only in-frame ones; the method was immunoSEQ multiplex PCR. The data show approximately 250,000 clones, roughly 16% seen once. The sequenced sample was naive CD4+ T cells from blood. The receptors derive from a man under 40 with type 1 diabetes.

A few counts support this clone. The genes are TRBV18 and TRBJ2-2; D not resolved. Trimming cost V 0 bases and J 6 bases, with 5 bases left between them. Per germline, CDR1 KGHSH and CDR2 LQKENI. The CDR3 loop spans 13 amino acids. CDR3 in amino acids: CASSPPNSGELFF. The CDR3 DNA sequence: TGTGCCAGCTCACCACCTAACTCCGGGGAGCTGTTTTTT.

The J gene is TRBJ2-1, the V gene TRBV4-1; D unclear. This CDR3 contains 14 residues. Germline lookup yields CDR1 MGHRA and CDR2 YSYEKL. Trimming pared 5 bases from V and 5 bases from J, leaving 13 bases between. CDR3 DNA: TGCGCCAGCAGCTACCCCGGTGGAAACAATGAGCAGTTCTTC. It translates to CASSYPGGNNEQFF.

The V and J genes are TRBV7-6 and TRBJ2-5, with D hard to call. The CDR3 has 15 residues. Germline assignment: CDR1 SGHVS and CDR2 FNYEAQ. Trimming pared 2 bases from V and 7 bases from J, leaving 17 bases between. The CDR3 region is CASSLSPTPAGTQYF. Here the CDR3 DNA reads TGTGCCAGCAGCTTAAGTCCCACTCCCGCCGGGACCCAGTACTTC.

J is TRBJ2-7 and V is TRBV7-9; the D gene is possibly TRBD2 (5 bases). This CDR3 comprises 14 residues. CDR1 SEHNR and CDR2 FQNEAQ come from the germline V gene (reference sequence). Between the trimmed V and J ends, which lost 2 bases and 3 bases, there was a span of 11 bases. The CDR3 bases are TGTGCCAGCAGCTTATCGGGATTCGGCTACGAGCAGTACTTC. This gives the protein CASSLSGFGYEQYF.

This clone appeared once. The J gene is TRBJ2-1, the V gene TRBV6-1; 12 bases are a match to TRBD2. Germline lookup yields CDR1 MNHNS and CDR2 SASEGT. The CDR3 has 15 amino acids. The ends lost 8 bases at V and 8 bases at J; junction bases unmatched: 10. Written as DNA, the CDR3 is TGTGCCAGCTTCCGCGGACTAGCGGGAAACTATGAGCAGTTCTTC. Protein: CASFRGLAGNYEQFF.

The gene calls are TRBV10-3 and TRBJ2-1, with D possibly being TRBD2 (5 bases). V was trimmed by 3 bases and J by 5 bases, leaving 11 bases between them. The CDR3 spans 14 residues. Per the germline V gene, CDR1 is ENHRY and CDR2 is SYGVKD. CDR3 sequence reads: CAISEPEADNEQFF. The CDR3 bases are TGTGCCATCAGTGAACCGGAGGCCGACAATGAGCAGTTCTTC.

This clone has just a few counts. V gene TRBV15 combines with J gene TRBJ2-5; D not resolved. CDR1 is LNHNV, CDR2 YYDKDF, per germline (reference sequence). Trimming left V 0 bases short and J 10 bases short, with 18 bases between. The CDR3 length is 15 residues. The CDR3 DNA is TGTGCCACCAGCAGAGATCAAGGCATCGGCCGCGACCAGTACTTC. Translation gives CATSRDQGIGRDQYF.

J is TRBJ1-5 and V is TRBV7-9, with D unresolved. Germline V gene sequence: CDR1 SEHNR, CDR2 FQNEAQ (reference sequence). V gave up 5 bases and J gave up 11 bases, with 10 bases separating them. This CDR3 is 11 amino acids long. CDR3 region: CASSPGEAQHF. The CDR3 DNA reads as TGTGCCAGCAGCCCAGGCGAGGCCCAGCATTTT.

The CDR3 sequence is CASSSTGTSFNEQFF. Here the CDR3 DNA reads TGTGCCAGCAGTTCCACCGGGACTAGCTTTAATGAGCAGTTCTTC. V usage is TRBV28 and J usage is TRBJ2-1; TRBD2 matches at 9 bases. Germline V lookup: CDR1 MDHEN, CDR2 SYDVKM. Trimming at V came to 4 bases and at J to 7 bases, leaving 8 bases not matched to a gene. The CDR3 totals 15 residues.

The chain recombines TRBV7-9 with TRBJ1-4, with 7 nucleotides matching TRBD1. This CDR3 is 14 amino acids long. V shed 7 bases, J shed 5 bases, and the junction held 7 bases outside the gene matches. The V gene's germline CDR1 is SEHNR and CDR2 FQNEAQ (reference sequence). CDR3 coding DNA: TGTGCCAGCACCTGGACAGGACAGAATGAAAAACTGTTTTTT. As protein: CASTWTGQNEKLFF.

The chain links TRBV18 to TRBJ2-3, with D possibly being TRBD2 (6 bases). Germline CDR1 and CDR2: KGHSH and LQKENI. The length of the CDR3 is 13 residues. V lost 6 bases and J lost 2, with 9 bases in between. The CDR3 nucleotides are TGTGCCAGCTCGACGGGGGACACAGATACGCAGTATTTT. It is translated as CASSTGDTDTQYF.

This clone appeared a few times. The genes are TRBV10-3 and TRBJ2-7, with D possibly matching TRBD2 (5 bases). The CDR3 consists of 15 residues. Between the trimmed V and J ends, which lost 2 bases and 2 bases, there was a span of 13 bases. Germline assignment: CDR1 ENHRY and CDR2 SYGVKD. CDR3 region: CAISERDSTTYEQYF. The CDR3, as DNA: TGTGCCATCAGTGAGCGGGATTCCACAACCTACGAGCAGTACTTC.

This clone showed up just a few times. The chain recombines TRBV9 with TRBJ2-5; D is unclear. Germline loops: CDR1 SGDLS, CDR2 YYNGEE. The CDR3 is 14 amino acids. The V gene lost 0 bases and the J gene lost 4 bases, with 10 bases spanning the gap. As DNA, the CDR3 is TGTGCCAGCAGCGTAGACCTCTCCCCAGAGACCCAGTACTTC. It encodes CASSVDLSPETQYF.

The rearrangement joins TRBV5-1 to TRBJ2-5, with D perhaps assigned TRBD1 or TRBD2 (6 bases each). Germline CDR1 and CDR2: SGHRS and YFSETQ. This CDR3 contains 15 residues. V was cut by 2 bases and J by 5 bases, with 16 bases left in between. CDR3 protein: CASSLFPGEAETQYF. The CDR3 coding sequence is TGCGCCAGCAGCTTATTTCCAGGGGAGGCTGAGACCCAGTACTTC.

This clone was observed a handful of times. This chain joins TRBV5-1 and TRBJ2-2; D perhaps matches TRBD1 (6 bases). The germline V and J ends were trimmed by 0 bases and 2 bases, with 8 bases remaining between them. This CDR3 has 15 residues. Germline loops: CDR1 SGHRS, CDR2 YFSETQ. The CDR3: CASSLDRANTGELFF. In DNA form, the CDR3 reads TGCGCCAGCAGCTTGGACAGGGCAAACACCGGGGAGCTGTTTTTT.

The V call is TRBV7-9, the J call TRBJ2-5; TRBD1 matches at 8 bases. The junction had 6 bases not matched to a gene; V was cut back by 11 bases and J by 1 base. CDR1 and CDR2 from the germline V gene are SEHNR and FQNEAQ (reference sequence). This CDR3 is built from 13 residues. The CDR3 is CAGTGTFQETQYF. The CDR3 coding sequence is TGTGCCGGGACAGGAACGTTCCAAGAGACCCAGTACTTC.

V gene TRBV7-9 combines with J gene TRBJ1-1; D may be TRBD1 (5 bases). Deletions cut 6 bases from V and 1 base from J, with 12 bases between. The germline gives CDR1 SEHNR, CDR2 FQNEAQ (reference sequence). CDR3 length: 14 residues. DNA of the CDR3: TGTGCCAGCAGGCCTAGGGGAGGGAACACTGAAGCTTTCTTT. This translates into CASRPRGGNTEAFF. The full variable domain, its missing parts supplied by reference TRBV7-9 and TRBJ1-1, is DTGVSQNPRHKITKRGQNVTFRCDPISEHNRLYWYRQTLGQGPEFLTYFQNEAQLEKSRLLSDRFSAERPKGSFSTLEIQRTEQGDSAMYLCASRPRGGNTEAFFGQGTRLTVV.

DNA of the CDR3: TGTGCCGCCCTCCGGTTTGGTCCATACAATGAGCAGTTCTTC. Translating it yields CAALRFGPYNEQFF. The J gene is TRBJ2-1, the V gene TRBV4-2; D gene uncertain. This CDR3 comprises 14 residues. Germline CDR1 and CDR2: LGHNA and YNFKEQ. Trimming shortened V by 11 bases and J by 4 bases, and 18 bases separated the two germline ends.

The rearrangement links TRBV13 to TRBJ2-3; D is ambiguous. This CDR3 has 11 residues. Trimming stripped 1 base from V and 11 bases from J, with 7 bases between. Germline V lookup: CDR1 PRHDT, CDR2 FYEKMQ (reference sequence). The CDR3 DNA reads TGTGCCAGCAGCTTAGAATTGGTGCAGTATTTT. Translating gives CASSLELVQYF.

This clone was counted only a few times. The chain couples TRBV10-3 to TRBJ2-6, with unresolved D. The germline V and J ends were trimmed by 0 bases and 0 bases, with 12 bases remaining between them. Germline loops: CDR1 ENHRY, CDR2 SYGVKD. This CDR3 has 18 amino acids. The CDR3 loop reads CAISESKGGVSGANVLTF. The DNA for the CDR3 is TGTGCCATCAGTGAGTCTAAGGGTGGAGTCTCTGGGGCCAACGTCCTGACTTTC.

The chain links TRBV2 to TRBJ2-7, with TRBD2 matching over 11 bases. The CDR3 has 16 residues. V lost 0 bases, J lost 4 bases, and 5 bases stayed unmatched. CDR1 is SNHLY and CDR2 is FYNNEI in the germline V gene. CDR3 nucleotides: TGTGCCAGCAGTGAAGCTCGGGCTAGCGGGAGGTACGAGCAGTACTTC. This translates into CASSEARASGRYEQYF.

The sample holds a few counts of this clone. The chain joins TRBV11-3 to TRBJ2-1; D may be TRBD2 (6 bases). The germline V gene encodes CDR1 SGHNT and CDR2 YENEEA. The CDR3 is 14 residues long. Trimming left V 2 bases short and J 9 bases short, with 14 bases between. The CDR3 DNA sequence: TGTGCCAGCAGCTTATCCGGCGGGATAAGTGAGCAGTTCTTC. Translation gives CASSLSGGISEQFF.

This clone was counted a few times. The rearrangement joins TRBV25-1 to TRBJ2-6; D remains ambiguous. Germline-derived CDR1 and CDR2 are MGHDK and SYGVNS. Trimming pared 6 bases from V and 2 bases from J, leaving 5 bases between. The CDR3 is 13 residues long. CDR3 DNA: TGTGCCAGCAGCCCAACTGGGGCCAACGTCCTGACTTTC. This encodes CASSPTGANVLTF.

This chain uses TRBV7-9 with TRBJ2-2; tentative D call: TRBD2 (5 bases). The ends were cut back, 5 bases at V and 3 bases at J, with 10 bases in the middle. The length of the CDR3 is 14 residues. Germline CDR1 is SEHNR and CDR2 is FQNEAQ (reference sequence). Here the CDR3 reads CASSPGLYTGELFF. The CDR3 coding sequence is TGTGCCAGCAGCCCCGGACTGTACACCGGGGAGCTGTTTTTT.

This clone was detected only a few times. This sequence joins TRBV2 and TRBJ2-5; 12 bases line up with TRBD2. Germline loops: CDR1 SNHLY, CDR2 FYNNEI. The CDR3 covers 13 residues. Trimming at V came to 6 bases and at J to 4 bases, leaving 0 bases not matched to a gene. The CDR3 region is CASRLAGGETQYF. For the CDR3, the DNA is TGTGCCAGCAGACTAGCGGGAGGAGAGACCCAGTACTTC.

This clone was seen a few times. Relative to the germline gene, one junction end is altered; a read error may explain this. The J gene is TRBJ1-1, the V gene TRBV29-1, with a weak D call TRBD1 (5 bases). Germline V gene sequence: CDR1 SQVTM, CDR2 ANQGSEA. The CDR3 extends over 13 amino acids. CDR3 amino acids: CSLDGGWGTEAFF. The CDR3 DNA reads TGCAGCCTTGACGGAGGTTGGGGGACTGAAGCTTTCTTT.

This clone was observed a few times. The genes are TRBV7-2 and TRBJ2-3, with TRBD2 matching over 12 bases. Germline V lookup: CDR1 SGHTA, CDR2 FQGNSA. CDR3 size: 15 residues. J was trimmed by 6 bases and V by 5 bases; bases with no gene match: 6. In DNA form, the CDR3 reads TGTGCCAGCAGCACGCGACTAGCGGGAGTGGATACGCAGTATTTT. This encodes CASSTRLAGVDTQYF.

There are a few counts of this clone. The chain carries TRBV30 and TRBJ1-4; 7 bases align to TRBD1. Trimming cost V 0 bases and J 8 bases; bases outside gene matches: 6. CDR1 GTSNPN and CDR2 SVGIG come from the germline V gene (reference sequence). This CDR3 is 14 amino acids long. The CDR3 nucleotides are TGTGCCTGGAGTGTAGGGACAGAGAAGGAAAAACTGTTTTTT. Translation: CAWSVGTEKEKLFF.

For the CDR3, the DNA is TGTGCCTGGACACCTCCCCTAGCGGGCAAGACCCAGTACTTC. It encodes CAWTPPLAGKTQYF. The chain carries TRBV30 and TRBJ2-5, with 8 bases matching TRBD2. The germline V gene has CDR1 GTSNPN and CDR2 SVGIG (reference sequence). The CDR3 has 14 amino acids. Unmatched junction bases numbered 10, after V lost 4 bases and J lost 6 bases.